This is a list of T cell receptor beta chains from one sample in a study of early T cells in non-severe SARS-CoV-2 infection. TCRdb re-called the 5' RACE reads through MiXCR, storing one row per CDR3 protein. This sample has 25,000 to 30,000 distinct CDR3 sequences, with roughly 4% found just once. The specimen was whole blood. These receptors all stem from an adult who was a healthcare worker with PCR-confirmed SARS-CoV-2 infection or an uninfected control (not recorded which). The CDR3 runs from the conserved cysteine through the conserved F or W. The order of the fields is CDR3 length, V gene, CDR3 protein.

len: 16; v_gene: TRBV7-9; CDR3aa: CASSPLRGTVDWEQYF
len: 18; v_gene: TRBV29-1; CDR3aa: CSVVGTSGRAQLISEQYF
len: 15; v_gene: TRBV24-1; CDR3aa: CATSDPRAGVETQYF
len: 14; v_gene: TRBV7-2; CDR3aa: CASSLPLYYNEQFF
len: 13; v_gene: TRBV12-3/TRBV12-4; CDR3aa: CASSFGGADTQYF
len: 15; v_gene: TRBV11-2; CDR3aa: CASSLTGSSNEKLFF
len: 16; v_gene: TRBV7-8; CDR3aa: CASSEGLERYQETQYF
len: 15; v_gene: TRBV10-3; CDR3aa: CAISEIDRGHSEAFF
len: 19; v_gene: TRBV21-1; CDR3aa: CASSKGKREGNLPPNEQYF
len: 14; v_gene: TRBV27; CDR3aa: CASSLNRGSEKLFF
len: 18; v_gene: TRBV28; CDR3aa: CASSLTLRLAGDGDEQFF
len: 15; v_gene: TRBV7-2; CDR3aa: CASIRLAGGADTQYF
len: 15; v_gene: TRBV10-2; CDR3aa: CASRPLAGGDGELFF
len: 14; v_gene: TRBV10-3; CDR3aa: CAIRNGQIYDTQYF
len: 13; v_gene: TRBV19; CDR3aa: CASRSTSGYEQYF